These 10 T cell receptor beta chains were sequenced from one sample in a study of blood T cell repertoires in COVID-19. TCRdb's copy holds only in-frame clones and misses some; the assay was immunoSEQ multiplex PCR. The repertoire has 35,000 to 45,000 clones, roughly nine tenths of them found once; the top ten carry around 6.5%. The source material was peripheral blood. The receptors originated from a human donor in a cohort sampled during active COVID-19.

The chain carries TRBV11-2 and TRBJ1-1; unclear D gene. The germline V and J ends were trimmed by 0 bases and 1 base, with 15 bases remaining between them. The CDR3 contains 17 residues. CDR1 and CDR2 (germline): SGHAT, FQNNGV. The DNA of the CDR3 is TGTGCCAGCAGCTTAGATTTTCTCCCCCCACAGAACACTGAAGCTTTCTTT. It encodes CASSLDFLPPQNTEAFF.

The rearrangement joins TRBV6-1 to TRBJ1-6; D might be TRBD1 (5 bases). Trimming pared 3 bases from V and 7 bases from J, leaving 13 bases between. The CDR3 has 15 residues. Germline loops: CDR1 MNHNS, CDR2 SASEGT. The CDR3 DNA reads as TGTGCCAGCAGTGATGGTCAGGGTCAGAATTCACCCCTCCACTTT. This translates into CASSDGQGQNSPLHF.

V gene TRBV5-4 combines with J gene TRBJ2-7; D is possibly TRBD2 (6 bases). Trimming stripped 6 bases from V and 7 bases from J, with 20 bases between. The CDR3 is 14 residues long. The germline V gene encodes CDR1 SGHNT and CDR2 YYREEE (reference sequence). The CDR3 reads CASTPAAGGREQYF. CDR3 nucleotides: TGTGCCAGCACCCCGGCAGCGGGTGGGAGAGAGCAGTACTTC.

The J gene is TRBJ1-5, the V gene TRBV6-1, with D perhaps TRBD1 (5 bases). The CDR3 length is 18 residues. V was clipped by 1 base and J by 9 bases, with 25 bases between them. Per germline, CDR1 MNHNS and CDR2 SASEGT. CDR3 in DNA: TGTGCCAGCAGTGAAGGTCGGTACAGAGACAGAGCTCAACGGCCCCAGCATTTT. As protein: CASSEGRYRDRAQRPQHF.

DNA for the CDR3: TGTGCCAGCAGGGGACAGGGGGCCTACAATGAGCAGTTCTTC. Protein: CASRGQGAYNEQFF. This chain uses TRBV2 with TRBJ2-1, with TRBD1 matching 11 bases. Trimming removed 6 bases from V and 2 bases from J; junction bases left unmatched: 0. The CDR3 totals 14 residues. Germline V lookup: CDR1 SNHLY, CDR2 FYNNEI. The full variable domain, in which reference TRBV2 and TRBJ2-1 provide the parts outside the CDR3, is EPEVTQTPSHQVTQMGQEVILRCVPISNHLYFYWYRQILGQKVEFLVSFYNNEISEKSEIFDDQFSVERPDGSNFTLKIRSTKLEDSAMYFCASRGQGAYNEQFFGPGTRLTVL.

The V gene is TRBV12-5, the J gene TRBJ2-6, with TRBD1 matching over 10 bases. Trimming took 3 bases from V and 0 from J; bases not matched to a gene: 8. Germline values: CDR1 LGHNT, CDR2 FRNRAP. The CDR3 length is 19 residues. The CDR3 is CASGFPGDRGTSGANVLTF. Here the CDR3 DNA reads TGTGCTAGTGGTTTCCCGGGGGACAGGGGAACCTCTGGGGCCAACGTCCTGACTTTC.

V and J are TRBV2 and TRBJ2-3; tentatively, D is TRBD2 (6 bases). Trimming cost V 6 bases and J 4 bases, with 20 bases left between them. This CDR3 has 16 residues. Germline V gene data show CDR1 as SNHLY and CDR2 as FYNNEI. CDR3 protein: CASRPLRGGRADTQYF. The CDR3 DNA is TGTGCCAGCAGACCTTTACGGGGAGGAAGGGCAGATACGCAGTATTTT.

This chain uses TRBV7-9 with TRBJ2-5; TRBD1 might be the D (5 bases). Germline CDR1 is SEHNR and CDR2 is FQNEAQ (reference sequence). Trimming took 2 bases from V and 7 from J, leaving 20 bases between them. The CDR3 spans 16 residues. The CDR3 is CASSLTGAGQRGTQYF. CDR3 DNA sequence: TGTGCCAGCAGCTTAACTGGGGCAGGGCAGAGAGGGACCCAGTACTTC. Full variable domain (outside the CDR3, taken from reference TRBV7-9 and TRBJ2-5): DTGVSQNPRHKITKRGQNVTFRCDPISEHNRLYWYRQTLGQGPEFLTYFQNEAQLEKSRLLSDRFSAERPKGSFSTLEIQRTEQGDSAMYLCASSLTGAGQRGTQYFGPGTRLLVL.

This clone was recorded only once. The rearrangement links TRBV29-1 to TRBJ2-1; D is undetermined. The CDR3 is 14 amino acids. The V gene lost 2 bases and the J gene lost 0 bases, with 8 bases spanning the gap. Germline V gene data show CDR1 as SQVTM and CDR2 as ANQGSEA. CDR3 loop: CSVETLDSYNEQFF. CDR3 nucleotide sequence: TGCAGCGTTGAAACTCTTGACTCCTACAATGAGCAGTTCTTC.

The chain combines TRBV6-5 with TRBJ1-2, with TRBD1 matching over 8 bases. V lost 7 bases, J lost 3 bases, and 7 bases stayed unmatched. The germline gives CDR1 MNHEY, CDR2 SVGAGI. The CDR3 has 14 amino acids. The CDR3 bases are TGTGCCAGCAAATTCGGGGGACAGGACTATGGCTACACCTTC. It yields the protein CASKFGGQDYGYTF.